This T cell receptor (beta chain) originates from a study of shared clonotypes between healthy human individuals. Study-wide results and caveats: Naive subsets, compared against memory subsets, generally had larger estimated richness values. Between a handful of donors, naive CD4 clonotypes were shared at a level of roughly 5.5%.

About this clone itself: As yet, its antigen is unknown.

V lost 0 bases, J lost 8 bases, and 19 bases lay in between. Looked up from germline, CDR1 is GTSNPN and CDR2 is SVGIG (reference sequence). This CDR3 spans 16 amino acids. In the authors' methods: ImmunoSEQ junction-only sequences lacked quality scores, so their filtering differed. The table came from immunoSEQ multiplex PCR; TCRdb's copy has only in-frame clones and leaves some out. The DNA was the basis for D and trimming; V, J and clone size are from that table. The repertoire holds roughly 2 million clones, with 90% to 97% as singletons. This sequence joins TRBV30 and TRBJ1-4; D unclear. The sequencing sample was made of naive CD4+ T cells sorted from blood. Indicated subset: CD45RA+ positively selected. This clonotype was obtained from a man aged 18 to 30 in good health. The CDR3 nucleotides read TGTGCCTGGAGTGTACTCTTGGGGAGGACGCGGGAAAAACTGTTTTTT. It specifies CAWSVLLGRTREKLFF.